This entry is about one TCR beta chain. Its specificity is not known. The data belong to a study of CXCR3-negative and CXCR3-positive naive CD8 T cells. General study results and limits: Memory CD8+ cells had much lower diversity, and both naive subsets had comparably high diversity. TRB CDR3s of CXCR3-positive naive cells were more hydrophobic than those of CXCR3-negative naive cells.

Preparation of TRB cDNA libraries relied on 5' RACE carrying UMI labels. TCRdb reprocessed the 5' RACE reads and stores each CDR3 protein as one record, lacking DNA. Recorded for this sample: approximately 140,000 distinct CDR3 sequences. This receptor was obtained from a human donor in good health. Some clones in this sample may be carry-over from other donors' samples. The sample comprised naive CXCR3+ CD8+ T cells from blood. Subset given: CD45RO-CCR7+CD27+CD95- naive CD8+ T cells expressing CXCR3 (TNR3+).

This CDR3 is CSVDREIQETQYF. The chain links TRBV29-1 to TRBJ2-5; the D gene TCRdb calls, TRBD1, cannot be checked with no DNA. The CDR3 totals 13 residues. The germline V gene encodes CDR1 SQVTM and CDR2 ANQGSEA.